The clone carrying this TCR beta chain came up many times. The target antigen is unknown. TCRdb used MiXCR to reprocess the RT-PCR reads, holding one entry per CDR3 protein. Of a few hundred thousand distinct CDR3 sequences in the sample, approximately 7.8% were seen once. This entry comes from a study of response to subunit inactivated influenza vaccine. Study results and caveats: Seasonal influenza vaccination, on each occasion, was suggested by the authors to recruit few new T cells.

There are 17 residues in the CDR3. Germline V lookup: CDR1 LGHNA, CDR2 YSLEER. V shed 4 bases, J shed 2 bases, and the junction held 3 bases outside the gene matches. This chain uses TRBV4-3 with TRBJ2-3; TRBD2 agrees at 16 bases. The clonotype comes from a man aged 50-75 years who received an inactivated influenza vaccine. Source: PBMCs from blood, taken around 2 years after vaccination. As DNA, the CDR3 is TGCGCCAGCAGCCGCGGGACTAGCGGGGGGGCCACAGATACGCAGTATTTT. Translated, it gives CASSRGTSGGATDTQYF.